Listed here are 24 T cell receptor beta chains from one sample, sequenced in a study of OX40 agonist ivuxolimab in advanced cancers. The method was immunoSEQ multiplex PCR; TCRdb's version includes in-frame clones alone and lacks a portion of them. Of tens of thousands of clones in the sample, about nine tenths were seen once. The material sequenced was CD4+ or CD8+ T cells sorted from blood, taken in a trial of the OX40 agonist ivuxolimab. The source is an adult with an advanced solid tumor such as melanoma, head and neck, liver or kidney cancer.

This chain uses TRBV5-1 with TRBJ2-1, with TRBD2 identical over 12 bases. Looked up from germline, CDR1 is SGHRS and CDR2 is YFSETQ. This CDR3 comprises 17 residues. V shed 1 base, J shed 6 bases, and the junction held 8 bases outside the gene matches. This CDR3 is CASSLTMTSGSINEQFF. In DNA, the CDR3 is TGCGCCAGCAGCTTGACAATGACTAGCGGGAGTATCAATGAGCAGTTCTTC.

This rearrangement joins TRBV18 to TRBJ2-5; a possible D gene is TRBD2 (6 bases). Germline CDR1 reads KGHSH; CDR2 reads LQKENI. The CDR3 has 14 residues. V was cut by 6 bases and J by 2 bases, with 13 bases left in between. The CDR3 reads CASSQNRGQETQYF. DNA for the CDR3: TGTGCCAGCTCCCAAAATCGGGGGCAAGAGACCCAGTACTTC.

As regards this clone: At one end the junction does not follow the germline gene, possibly because of a read error. V is TRBV6-5 and J is TRBJ2-3, with TRBD2 identical over 8 bases. The CDR3 sequence is 12 residues long. The V gene's germline CDR1 is MNHEY and CDR2 SVGAGI. CDR3: CATSADTDTQYF. The CDR3 DNA reads TGCGCGACTAGCGCGGACACAGATACGCAGTATTTT.

The CDR3 region has the DNA TGTGCCAGCAGCCGGAGCATCGGGACAGCCTACCTAGGAGGTACGCAGTATTTT. Translating gives CASSRSIGTAYLGGTQYF. The chain uses TRBV14 and TRBJ2-3, with 7 bases matching TRBD1. The CDR3 spans 18 residues. V lost 4 bases and J lost 8; bases outside the gene matches: 21. Looked up from germline, CDR1 is SGHDN and CDR2 is FVKESK.

This chain links TRBV7-3 with TRBJ2-1, with 7 bases lining up with TRBD2. CDR1 is SGHTA and CDR2 is FQGTGA in the germline V gene. This CDR3 contains 15 residues. Trimming took 2 bases from V and 7 from J; bases not matched to a gene: 8. DNA for the CDR3: TGTGCCAGCAGCTTATACCCGACTAGCACTAATGAGCAGTTCTTC. This gives the protein CASSLYPTSTNEQFF.

The chain employs TRBV6-4 and TRBJ2-1; a possible D gene is TRBD2 (6 bases). The CDR3 runs to 14 residues. Germline V lookup: CDR1 MRHNA, CDR2 SNTAGT. V was trimmed by 9 bases and J by 8 bases, leaving 20 bases between them. This CDR3 reads CARLYIWRDYEQFF. The CDR3 bases are TGTGCCAGACTCTATATTTGGCGGGATTATGAGCAGTTCTTC.

The V call is TRBV6-1, the J call TRBJ2-2, with D uncertain. The germline V and J ends were trimmed by 6 bases and 4 bases, with 12 bases remaining between them. The CDR3 has 14 amino acids. The germline V gene has CDR1 MNHNS and CDR2 SASEGT. CDR3 DNA sequence: TGTGCCAGCAGGGCCGTGGCTGGCACCGGGGAGCTGTTTTTT. This encodes CASRAVAGTGELFF.

The chain has TRBV19 and TRBJ2-6, with 10 bases lining up with TRBD1. Germline V gives CDR1 LNHDA, CDR2 SQIVND (reference sequence). The CDR3 has 19 amino acids. Unmatched junction bases numbered 11, after V lost 6 bases and J lost 0 bases. The CDR3 DNA sequence: TGTGCCAGTAGGGCACCGGGACAGGGGACTATCTCTGGGGCCAACGTCCTGACTTTC. Its protein product is CASRAPGQGTISGANVLTF.

The chain uses TRBV14 and TRBJ2-7, with D possibly TRBD2 on 6 matching bases. The germline V gene encodes CDR1 SGHDN and CDR2 FVKESK. There are 15 residues in the CDR3. V was cut by 1 base and J by 2 bases, with 12 bases left in between. CDR3 nucleotide sequence: TGTGCCAGCAGCCAAGGTGGCGGGGTCACCTACGAGCAGTACTTC. Encoded protein: CASSQGGGVTYEQYF.

The rearrangement joins TRBV7-2 to TRBJ2-7; TRBD2 might be the D (6 bases). The CDR3 is 15 amino acids. CDR1 and CDR2 (germline): SGHTA, FQGNSA. Trimming shortened V by 5 bases and J by 0 bases, and 14 bases separated the two germline ends. Here the CDR3 reads CASSQRLEASYEQYF. The DNA for the CDR3 is TGTGCCAGCAGCCAAAGACTAGAAGCCTCCTACGAGCAGTACTTC.

This sequence joins TRBV28 and TRBJ2-5, with D possibly being TRBD2 (5 bases). Trimming left V 3 bases short and J 10 bases short, with 15 bases between. Looked up from germline, CDR1 is MDHEN and CDR2 is SYDVKM. This CDR3 has 13 amino acids. CDR3 nucleotides: TGTGCCAGCAGTTTTGCAGCCCGGGGTGTCCAGTACTTC. It yields the protein CASSFAARGVQYF.

V usage is TRBV27 and J usage is TRBJ2-5; D may correspond to TRBD1 or TRBD2 (5 bases each). Germline V gives CDR1 MNHEY, CDR2 SMNVEV (reference sequence). This CDR3 has 14 amino acids. Trimming pared 2 bases from V and 4 bases from J, leaving 11 bases between. The CDR3 sequence is CASSLGTHGETQYF. DNA for the CDR3: TGTGCCAGCAGTTTAGGGACCCACGGAGAGACCCAGTACTTC.

The chain joins TRBV4-2 to TRBJ1-1; no firm D call. Germline V gene sequence: CDR1 LGHNA, CDR2 YNFKEQ. Trimming stripped 0 bases from V and 1 base from J, with 6 bases between. The CDR3 runs to 14 residues. CDR3 DNA sequence: TGTGCCAGCAGCCAAGATCGACAGAACACTGAAGCTTTCTTT. It specifies CASSQDRQNTEAFF.

Worth noting for this clone: Other DNA sequences in this sample translate to the same CDR3. The J gene is TRBJ2-3, the V gene TRBV11-3, with D unresolved. V was pared by 3 bases and J by 0 bases, with 7 bases between. This CDR3 is 14 amino acids long. CDR1 and CDR2 (germline): SGHNT, YENEEA. The CDR3 region has the DNA TGTGCCAGCAGCTTGGCAGCTAGCACAGATACGCAGTATTTT. It codes for CASSLAASTDTQYF.

The rearrangement uses TRBV30 and TRBJ1-2; D is perhaps TRBD1 (5 bases). Germline-derived CDR1 and CDR2 are GTSNPN and SVGIG (reference sequence). This CDR3 is 12 amino acids long. V gave up 1 base and J gave up 5 bases, with 8 bases separating them. The CDR3 nucleotides are TGTGCCTGGAGTGCGGGACTTTATGGCTACACCTTC. Translating gives CAWSAGLYGYTF.

The chain links TRBV19 to TRBJ2-1, with 16 bases identical to TRBD2. The CDR3 length is 18 residues. Trimming took 8 bases from V and 4 from J; bases not matched to a gene: 11. Germline V gives CDR1 LNHDA, CDR2 SQIVND (reference sequence). DNA of the CDR3: TGTGCCAGTGGACAGGGGGGGACTAGCGGGAGGGAATACAATGAGCAGTTCTTC. Its protein product is CASGQGGTSGREYNEQFF. Based on the CDR3 plus reference TRBV19 and TRBJ2-1, the full variable domain is DGGITQSPKYLFRKEGQNVTLSCEQNLNHDAMYWYRQDPGQGLRLIYYSQIVNDFQKGDIAEGYSVSREKKESFPLTVTSAQKNPTAFYLCASGQGGTSGREYNEQFFGPGTRLTVL.

In its sample, this clone was seen once. This sequence joins TRBV5-6 and TRBJ2-1; D call uncertain. V lost 3 bases, J lost 9 bases, and 13 bases lay in between. Germline V gene lookup returns CDR1 SGHDT and CDR2 YYEEEE. The CDR3 contains 13 residues. In nucleotides, the CDR3 is TGTGCCAGCAGCTGGGCCCGAATGGGTGAGCAGTTCTTC. Translation gives CASSWARMGEQFF.

V gene TRBV7-6 combines with J gene TRBJ2-1; 14 nucleotides match TRBD2. Trimming at V came to 1 base and at J to 5 bases, leaving 4 bases not matched to a gene. The CDR3 runs to 17 residues. Germline V CDR1 and CDR2: SGHVS, FNYEAQ. The CDR3 coding sequence is TGTGCCAGCAGCTTAGGACTAGCGGGAGGGCCCAACAATGAGCAGTTCTTC. This sequence encodes CASSLGLAGGPNNEQFF.

This rearrangement joins TRBV6-4 to TRBJ1-1; D is uncertain. The length of the CDR3 is 13 residues. V was shortened by 2 bases and J by 3 bases, with 7 bases between the two germline ends. In germline, CDR1 is MRHNA, CDR2 SNTAGT. This chain's CDR3 is CASSDRWDTEAFF. DNA for the CDR3: TGTGCCAGCAGTGACAGGTGGGACACTGAAGCTTTCTTT.

The chain has TRBV7-2 and TRBJ2-7; a possible D gene is TRBD2 (5 bases). V lost 5 bases, J lost 6 bases, and 20 bases lay in between. From germline, CDR1 is SGHTA and CDR2 FQGNSA. The CDR3 has 15 amino acids. CDR3 amino acids: CASSQPWTGTAEQYF. CDR3 DNA: TGTGCCAGCAGCCAACCTTGGACTGGAACGGCCGAGCAGTACTTC. Complete variable domain (other parts from reference TRBV7-2 and TRBJ2-7): GAGVSQSPSNKVTEKGKDVELRCDPISGHTALYWYRQSLGQGLEFLIYFQGNSAPDKSGLPSDRFSAERTGGSVSTLTIQRTQQEDSAVYLCASSQPWTGTAEQYFGPGTRLTVT.

In this sample, this clone turned up once. This sequence joins TRBV11-1 and TRBJ1-4, with TRBD1 matching over 7 bases. CDR3 length: 15 residues. Germline V gene lookup returns CDR1 SGHAT and CDR2 FQDESV (reference sequence). V lost 2 bases, J lost 1 base, and 1 base stayed unmatched. The CDR3 here is CASSLRQGTNEKLFF. The CDR3 nucleotides read TGTGCCAGCAGCTTACGACAGGGAACTAATGAAAAACTGTTTTTT.

The chain couples TRBV15 to TRBJ1-2; D is uncertain. Between the trimmed V and J ends, which lost 0 bases and 4 bases, there was a span of 9 bases. Germline CDR1 and CDR2: LNHNV and YYDKDF (reference sequence). This CDR3 has 14 residues. CDR3 loop: CATSRDLDSYGYTF. In DNA form, the CDR3 reads TGTGCCACCAGCAGAGATCTCGATTCCTATGGCTACACCTTC.

The V and J genes are TRBV7-2 and TRBJ2-4; D call uncertain. Trimming removed 6 bases from V and 3 bases from J, with 9 bases in between. Germline CDR1 is SGHTA and CDR2 is FQGNSA. CDR3 length equals 13 residues. CDR3 in DNA: TGTGCCAGCAGTGTCAGAAACAAAAACATTCAGTACTTC. Protein: CASSVRNKNIQYF.

The chain recombines TRBV6-5 with TRBJ2-7; D is unresolved. CDR1 is MNHEY and CDR2 is SVGAGI in the germline V gene. This CDR3 comprises 13 residues. The V end was cut by 8 bases, the J end by 1 base, with 12 bases between. This CDR3 is CASGGWESYEQYF. CDR3 nucleotides: TGTGCCAGCGGCGGTTGGGAATCCTACGAGCAGTACTTC.